This TCR beta chain was sequenced during a study of T cell repertoires in cytomegalovirus infection. Study-wide background: Recently identified HLA-C-restricted CMV epitopes were used, and well-studied HLA-B-restricted CMV epitopes were used as well. Public TCR beta signatures indicated both CMV infection and matching HLA type.

The V and J ends lost 5 bases and 0 bases respectively, with 7 bases between them. The germline V gene encodes CDR1 MNHEY and CDR2 SMNVEV (reference sequence). The CDR3 has 13 amino acids. This clonotype was detected ten times or more. Antigen specificity is unknown. TCRdb re-analysed the reads in MiXCR, keeping a single row per CDR3 protein. The table includes about 830,000 distinct CDR3 sequences, around a third detected once. This sample comprised cultured CD8+ T cells from PBMCs, obtained from culture after CMV antigen stimulation. The rearrangement links TRBV27 to TRBJ1-1; D uncertain. The origin of this receptor is a human donor in good health (CMV status not recorded). Some clones in this sample may be carry-over from other donors' samples. The CDR3 DNA reads as TGTGCCAGCAGTCCTCTTATGAACACTGAAGCTTTCTTT. It specifies CASSPLMNTEAFF.